This TCR beta chain was retrieved from a study of long-term antiretroviral therapy in people with HIV. Study-level findings and limits: Comparison with controls showed narrower CDR3 length ranges in HIV repertoires.

Worth noting for this clone: The target antigen is unknown.

Run at survey level, the immunoSEQ assay was version v3.0. Method: immunoSEQ multiplex PCR; TCRdb's copy keeps in-frame clones and lacks some. The repertoire includes nearly 50,000 clones, around four fifths of them detected once, and roughly 3% sits in the top ten. The CDR3 has 16 amino acids. V lost 5 bases to trimming and J lost 2 bases, with 18 bases between them. Per the germline V gene, CDR1 is MNHEY and CDR2 is SMNVEV (reference sequence). The rearrangement uses TRBV27 and TRBJ1-1; D remains ambiguous. The sequence was collected from a woman in her late teens or twenties with HIV. Sequenced material: unsorted PBMCs, taken 0.8 years after starting antiretroviral therapy. CDR3 amino acids: CASSRTYLGSNTEAFF. CDR3 DNA sequence: TGTGCCAGCAGTAGGACTTACTTGGGGTCAAACACTGAAGCTTTCTTT.